The 2 T cell receptor beta chains below all came from one sample that was sequenced in a study of T cell responses to AZD1222 COVID-19 vaccine. Profiling relied on immunoSEQ multiplex PCR, and the TCRdb table lists in-frame clones only, not all of them. The table records about 150,000 clones, 85% of them present only once. This sample comprised peripheral blood, obtained 28 days after the second dose of the MenACWY control vaccine. The receptors were sampled from an adult who received the MenACWY meningococcal vaccine as a control.

The rearrangement joins TRBV12-3 or TRBV12-4 to TRBJ2-1, with 8 bases lining up with TRBD2. This CDR3 has 13 residues. Germline trimming cut 7 bases from V and 6 bases from J; bases unmatched to any gene: 5. The DNA for the CDR3 is TGTGCCAGCAAACCGGGAGGGTCCAATGAGCAGTTCTTC. Translated, it gives CASKPGGSNEQFF.

This clone has only one observation. This chain connects TRBV19 to TRBJ2-6; no firm D call. Germline V gene data show CDR1 as LNHDA and CDR2 as SQIVND (reference sequence). With 6 bases removed from V and 0 bases from J, the gap between germline ends came to 15 bases. The CDR3 loop spans 17 amino acids. This CDR3 is CASSSPPGSSGANVLTF. The CDR3 nucleotides are TGTGCCAGTAGCTCACCCCCGGGCAGCTCTGGGGCCAACGTCCTGACTTTC.